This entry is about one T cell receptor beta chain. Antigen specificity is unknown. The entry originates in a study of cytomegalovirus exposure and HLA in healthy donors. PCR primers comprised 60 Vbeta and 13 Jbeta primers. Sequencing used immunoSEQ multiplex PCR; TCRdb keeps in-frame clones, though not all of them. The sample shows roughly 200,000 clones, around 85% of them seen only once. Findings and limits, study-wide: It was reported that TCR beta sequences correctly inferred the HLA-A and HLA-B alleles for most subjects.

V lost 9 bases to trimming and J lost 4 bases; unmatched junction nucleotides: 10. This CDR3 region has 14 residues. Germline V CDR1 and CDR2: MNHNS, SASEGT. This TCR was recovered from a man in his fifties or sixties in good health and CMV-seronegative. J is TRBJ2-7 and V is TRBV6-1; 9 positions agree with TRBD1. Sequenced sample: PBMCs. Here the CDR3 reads CASGAGTGPYEQYF. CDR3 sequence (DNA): TGTGCCAGTGGGGCCGGGACAGGGCCTTACGAGCAGTACTTC.